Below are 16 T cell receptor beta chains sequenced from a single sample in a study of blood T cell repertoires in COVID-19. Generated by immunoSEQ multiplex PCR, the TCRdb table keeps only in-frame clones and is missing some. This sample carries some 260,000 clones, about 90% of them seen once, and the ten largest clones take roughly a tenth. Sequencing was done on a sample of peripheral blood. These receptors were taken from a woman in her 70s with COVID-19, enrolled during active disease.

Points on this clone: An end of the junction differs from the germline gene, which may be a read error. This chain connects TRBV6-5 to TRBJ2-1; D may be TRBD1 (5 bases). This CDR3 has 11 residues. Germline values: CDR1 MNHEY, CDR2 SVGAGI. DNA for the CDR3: TGTGCCAGCAGTTACGGGGCTGAGCGGTTCTTC. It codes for CASSYGAERFF.

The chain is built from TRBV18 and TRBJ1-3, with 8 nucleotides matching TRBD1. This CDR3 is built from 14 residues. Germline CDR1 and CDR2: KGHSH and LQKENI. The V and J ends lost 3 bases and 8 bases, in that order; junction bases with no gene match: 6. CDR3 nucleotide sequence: TGTGCCAGCTCACCGACAGGGGTTCGAGACACCATATATTTT. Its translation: CASSPTGVRDTIYF.

The CDR3 DNA reads as TGTGCCAGCGCACTAGGGGGACAAATCCAAGAGACCCAGTACTTC. Translated, it gives CASALGGQIQETQYF. This chain connects TRBV28 to TRBJ2-5, with D possibly matching TRBD1 (6 bases). Trimming left V 8 bases short and J 1 base short, with 17 bases between. The V gene's germline CDR1 is MDHEN and CDR2 SYDVKM. The CDR3 is made up of 15 amino acids.

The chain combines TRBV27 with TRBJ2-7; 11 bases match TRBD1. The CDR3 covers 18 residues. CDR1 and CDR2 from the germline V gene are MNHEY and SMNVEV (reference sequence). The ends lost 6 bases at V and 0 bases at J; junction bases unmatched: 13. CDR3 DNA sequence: TGTGCCAGCAGACCCCCGTTGGGGACAGGGGGAAGCTCCTACGAGCAGTACTTC. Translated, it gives CASRPPLGTGGSSYEQYF.

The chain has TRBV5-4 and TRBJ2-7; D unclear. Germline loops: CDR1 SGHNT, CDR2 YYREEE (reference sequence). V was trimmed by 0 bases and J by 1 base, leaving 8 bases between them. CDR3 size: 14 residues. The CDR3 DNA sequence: TGTGCCAGCAGCTTGGATCCCAGTTCCTACGAGCAGTACTTC. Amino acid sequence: CASSLDPSSYEQYF.

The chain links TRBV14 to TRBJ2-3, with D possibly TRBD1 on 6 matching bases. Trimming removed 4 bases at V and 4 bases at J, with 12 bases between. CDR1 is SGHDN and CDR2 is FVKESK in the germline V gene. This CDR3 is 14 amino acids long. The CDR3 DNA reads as TGTGCCAGCAGCCCATATCAGGGGCCAGATACGCAGTATTTT. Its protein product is CASSPYQGPDTQYF.

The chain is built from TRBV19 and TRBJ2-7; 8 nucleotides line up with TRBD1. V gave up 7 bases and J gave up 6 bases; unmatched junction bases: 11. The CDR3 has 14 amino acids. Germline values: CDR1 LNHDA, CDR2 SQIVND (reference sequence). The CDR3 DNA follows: TGTGCCAGTACCCCGGGACAGGAACGTGGCGAGCAGTACTTC. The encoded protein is CASTPGQERGEQYF.

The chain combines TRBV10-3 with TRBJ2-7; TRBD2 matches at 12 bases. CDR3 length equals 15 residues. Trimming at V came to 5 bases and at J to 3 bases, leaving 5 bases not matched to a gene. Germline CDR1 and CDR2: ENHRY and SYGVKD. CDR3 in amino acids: CAISSGTSGFYEQYF. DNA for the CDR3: TGTGCCATCAGTTCCGGGACTAGCGGGTTCTACGAGCAGTACTTC.

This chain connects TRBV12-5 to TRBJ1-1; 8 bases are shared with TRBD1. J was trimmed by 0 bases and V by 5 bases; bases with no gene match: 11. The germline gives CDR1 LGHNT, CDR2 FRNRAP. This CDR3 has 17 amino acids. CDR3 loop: CASGVPPQGELNTEAFF. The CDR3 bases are TGTGCTAGTGGTGTGCCCCCACAGGGGGAGCTGAACACTGAAGCTTTCTTT.

The CDR3, as DNA: TGTGCCAGTAGTAGACTGTATGAGCAGTTCTTC. Translation gives CASSRLYEQFF. This sequence joins TRBV19 and TRBJ2-1; D remains unclear. V lost 4 bases and J lost 8, with 6 bases in between. This CDR3 spans 11 amino acids. CDR1 and CDR2 from the germline V gene are LNHDA and SQIVND (reference sequence). Using reference TRBV19 and TRBJ2-1 for the parts outside the CDR3, the full variable domain is DGGITQSPKYLFRKEGQNVTLSCEQNLNHDAMYWYRQDPGQGLRLIYYSQIVNDFQKGDIAEGYSVSREKKESFPLTVTSAQKNPTAFYLCASSRLYEQFFGPGTRLTVL.

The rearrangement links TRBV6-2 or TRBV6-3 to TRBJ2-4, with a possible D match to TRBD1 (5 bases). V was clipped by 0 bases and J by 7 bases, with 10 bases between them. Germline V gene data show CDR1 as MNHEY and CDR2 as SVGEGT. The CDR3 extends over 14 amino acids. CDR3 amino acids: CASSYSGRVNIQYF. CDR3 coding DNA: TGTGCCAGCAGTTACTCCGGCAGGGTTAACATTCAGTACTTC.

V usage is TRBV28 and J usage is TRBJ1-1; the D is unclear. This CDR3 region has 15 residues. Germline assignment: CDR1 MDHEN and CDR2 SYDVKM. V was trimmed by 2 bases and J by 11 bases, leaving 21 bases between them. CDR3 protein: CASSLAGYRRTEAFF. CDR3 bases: TGTGCCAGCAGTTTAGCGGGCTATAGGAGGACGGAGGCTTTCTTT.

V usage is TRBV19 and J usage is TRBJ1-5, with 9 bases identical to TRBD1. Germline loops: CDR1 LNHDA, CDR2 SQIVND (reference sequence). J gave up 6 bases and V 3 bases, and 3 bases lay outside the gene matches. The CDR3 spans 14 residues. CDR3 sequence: CASSIGQGRQPQHF. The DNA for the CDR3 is TGTGCCAGTAGTATCGGACAGGGGCGTCAGCCCCAGCATTTT.

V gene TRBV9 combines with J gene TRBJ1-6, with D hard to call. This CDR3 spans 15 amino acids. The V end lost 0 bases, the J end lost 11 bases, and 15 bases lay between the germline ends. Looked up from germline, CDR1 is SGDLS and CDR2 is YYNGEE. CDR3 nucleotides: TGTGCCAGCAGCGTAGATCCGGAGAGGAGAACACCCCTCCACTTT. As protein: CASSVDPERRTPLHF.

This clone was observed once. CDR3 bases: TGCGCCAGCAGCCAAGAAGGGGACAGCTCCTACGAGCAGTACTTC. Translating it yields CASSQEGDSSYEQYF. The chain has TRBV4-1 and TRBJ2-7; 7 nucleotides match TRBD1. Germline V gives CDR1 MGHRA, CDR2 YSYEKL. This CDR3 has 15 amino acids. J was trimmed by 0 bases and V by 0 bases; bases with no gene match: 2.

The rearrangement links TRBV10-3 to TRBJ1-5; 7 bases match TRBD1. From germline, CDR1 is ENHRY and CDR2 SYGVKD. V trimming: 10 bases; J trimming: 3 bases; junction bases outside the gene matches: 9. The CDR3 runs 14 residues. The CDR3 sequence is CATRRDSNNQPQHF. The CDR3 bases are TGTGCCACCCGACGGGACAGCAACAATCAGCCCCAGCATTTT.